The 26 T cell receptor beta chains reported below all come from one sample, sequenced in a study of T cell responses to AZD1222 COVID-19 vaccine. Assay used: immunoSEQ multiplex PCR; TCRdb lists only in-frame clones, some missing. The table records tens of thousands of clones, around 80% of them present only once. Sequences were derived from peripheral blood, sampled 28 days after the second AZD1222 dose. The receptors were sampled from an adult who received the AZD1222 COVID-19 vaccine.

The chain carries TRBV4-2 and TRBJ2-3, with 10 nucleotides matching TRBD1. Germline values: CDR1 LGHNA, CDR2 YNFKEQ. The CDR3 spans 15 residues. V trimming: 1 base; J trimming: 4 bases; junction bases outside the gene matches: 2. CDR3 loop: CASSQVGTGADTQYF. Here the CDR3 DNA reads TGTGCCAGCAGCCAAGTGGGGACAGGGGCAGATACGCAGTATTTT.

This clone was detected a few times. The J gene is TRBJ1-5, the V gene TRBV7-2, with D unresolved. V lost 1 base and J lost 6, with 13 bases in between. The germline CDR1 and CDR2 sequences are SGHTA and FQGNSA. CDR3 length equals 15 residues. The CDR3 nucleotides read TGTGCCAGCAGCTTAGAATCGGGTATCGCTCAGCCCCAGCATTTT. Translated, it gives CASSLESGIAQPQHF.

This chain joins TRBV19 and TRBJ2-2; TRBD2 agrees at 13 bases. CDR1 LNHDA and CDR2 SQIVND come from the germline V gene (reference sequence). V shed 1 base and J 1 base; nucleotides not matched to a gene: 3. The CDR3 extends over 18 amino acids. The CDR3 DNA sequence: TGTGCCAGTAGTATAGTAAGACTAGCGGGGGGGAACACCGGGGAGCTGTTTTTT. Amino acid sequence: CASSIVRLAGGNTGELFF.

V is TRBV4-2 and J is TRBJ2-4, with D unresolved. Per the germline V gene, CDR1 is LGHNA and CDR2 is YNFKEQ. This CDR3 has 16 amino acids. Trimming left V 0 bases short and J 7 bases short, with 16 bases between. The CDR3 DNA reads TGTGCCAGCAGCCAAGAGGGCGCCTCAGGAAACAACATTCAGTACTTC. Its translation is CASSQEGASGNNIQYF.

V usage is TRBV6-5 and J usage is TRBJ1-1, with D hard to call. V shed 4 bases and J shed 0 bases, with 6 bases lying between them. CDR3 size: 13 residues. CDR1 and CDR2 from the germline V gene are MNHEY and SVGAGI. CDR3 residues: CASSFQLNTEAFF. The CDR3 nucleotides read TGTGCCAGCAGTTTCCAGTTGAACACTGAAGCTTTCTTT.

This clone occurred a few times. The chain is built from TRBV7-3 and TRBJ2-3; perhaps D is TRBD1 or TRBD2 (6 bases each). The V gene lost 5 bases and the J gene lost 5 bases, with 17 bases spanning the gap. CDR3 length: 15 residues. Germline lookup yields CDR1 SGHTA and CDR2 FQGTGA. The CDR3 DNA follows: TGTGCCAGCAGCAGAGCCGGGGGCTTAGTAGATACGCAGTATTTT. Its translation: CASSRAGGLVDTQYF.

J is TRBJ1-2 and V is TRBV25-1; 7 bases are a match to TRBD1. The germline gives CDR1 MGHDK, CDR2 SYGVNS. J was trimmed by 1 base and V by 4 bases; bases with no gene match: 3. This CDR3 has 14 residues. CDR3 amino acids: CASSGTGDNYGYTF. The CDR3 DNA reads TGTGCCAGCAGTGGGACAGGAGATAACTATGGCTACACCTTC.

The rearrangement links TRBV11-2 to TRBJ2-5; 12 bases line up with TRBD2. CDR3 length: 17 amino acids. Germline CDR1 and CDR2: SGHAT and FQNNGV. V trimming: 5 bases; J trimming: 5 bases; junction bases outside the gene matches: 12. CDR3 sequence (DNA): TGTGCCAGCAGCCCAAGTCTAGCGGGGGGGCCTTTCGAGACCCAGTACTTC. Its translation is CASSPSLAGGPFETQYF.

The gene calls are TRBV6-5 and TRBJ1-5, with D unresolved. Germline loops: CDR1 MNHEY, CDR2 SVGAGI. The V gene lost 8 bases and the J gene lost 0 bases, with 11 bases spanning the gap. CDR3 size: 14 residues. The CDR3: CASLQLYSNQPQHF. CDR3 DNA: TGTGCCAGCCTACAGCTGTATAGCAATCAGCCCCAGCATTTT.

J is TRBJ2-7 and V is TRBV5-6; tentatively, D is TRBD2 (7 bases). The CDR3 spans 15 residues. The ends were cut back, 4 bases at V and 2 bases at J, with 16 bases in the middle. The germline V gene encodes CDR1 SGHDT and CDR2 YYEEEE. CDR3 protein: CASSLLGGTTYEQYF. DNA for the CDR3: TGTGCCAGCAGCCTGCTAGGGGGGACTACCTACGAGCAGTACTTC. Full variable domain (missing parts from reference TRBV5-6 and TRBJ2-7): DAGVTQSPTHLIKTRGQQVTLRCSPKSGHDTVSWYQQALGQGPQFIFQYYEEEERQRGNFPDRFSGHQFPNYSSELNVNALLLGDSALYLCASSLLGGTTYEQYFGPGTRLTVT.

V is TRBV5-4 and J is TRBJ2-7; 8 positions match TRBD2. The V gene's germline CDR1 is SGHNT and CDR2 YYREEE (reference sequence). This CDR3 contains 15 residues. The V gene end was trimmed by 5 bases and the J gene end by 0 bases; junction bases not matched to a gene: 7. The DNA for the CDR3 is TGTGCCAGCAGGCCGGGGGGGGACTTCTCCTACGAGCAGTACTTC. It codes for CASRPGGDFSYEQYF.

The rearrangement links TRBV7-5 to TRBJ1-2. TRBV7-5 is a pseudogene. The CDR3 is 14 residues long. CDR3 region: CARTERWGLYGYTF. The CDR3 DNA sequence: TGTGCCAGAACCGAAAGATGGGGATTGTATGGCTACACCTTC.

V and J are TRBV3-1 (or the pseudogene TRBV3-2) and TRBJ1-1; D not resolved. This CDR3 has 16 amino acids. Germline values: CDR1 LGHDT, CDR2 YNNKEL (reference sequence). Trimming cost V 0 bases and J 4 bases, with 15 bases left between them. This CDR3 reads CASSQELAGSSTEAFF. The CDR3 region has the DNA TGTGCCAGCAGCCAAGAGTTAGCGGGTTCGAGCACTGAAGCTTTCTTT.

This chain's CDR3 is CASSFVSPNSPLHF. Written as DNA, the CDR3 is TGTGCCAGCAGTTTTGTTAGCCCCAATTCACCCCTCCACTTT. This sequence joins TRBV27 and TRBJ1-6; no clear D. V lost 3 bases and J 7 bases, leaving 10 bases between the germline ends. The length of the CDR3 is 14 residues. The germline V gene has CDR1 MNHEY and CDR2 SMNVEV (reference sequence).

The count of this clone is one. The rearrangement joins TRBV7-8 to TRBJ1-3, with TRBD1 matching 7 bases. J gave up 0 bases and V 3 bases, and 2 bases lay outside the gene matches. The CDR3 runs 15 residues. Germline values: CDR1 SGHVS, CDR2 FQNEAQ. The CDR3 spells CASSFGQASGNTIYF. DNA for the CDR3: TGTGCCAGCAGCTTCGGACAGGCCTCTGGAAACACCATATATTTT.

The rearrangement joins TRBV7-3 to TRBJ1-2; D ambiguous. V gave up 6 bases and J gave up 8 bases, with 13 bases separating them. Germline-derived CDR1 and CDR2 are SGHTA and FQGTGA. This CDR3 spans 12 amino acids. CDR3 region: CASSEQVKGYTF. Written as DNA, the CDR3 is TGTGCCAGCAGTGAACAAGTGAAGGGCTACACCTTC.

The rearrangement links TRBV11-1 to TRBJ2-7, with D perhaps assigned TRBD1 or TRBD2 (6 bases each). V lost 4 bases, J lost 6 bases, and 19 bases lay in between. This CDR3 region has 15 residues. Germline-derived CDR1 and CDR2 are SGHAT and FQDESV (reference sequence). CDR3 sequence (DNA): TGTGCCAGCAGCTCTACGGGGGCAGGGCGCGTCGAGCAGTACTTC. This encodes CASSSTGAGRVEQYF.

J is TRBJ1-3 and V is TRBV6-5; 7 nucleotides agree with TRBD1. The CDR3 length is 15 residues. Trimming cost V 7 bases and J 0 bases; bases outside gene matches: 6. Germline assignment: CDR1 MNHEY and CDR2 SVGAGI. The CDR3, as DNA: TGTGCCAGCACCTTGACAGGGCGCTCTGGAAACACCATATATTTT. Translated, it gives CASTLTGRSGNTIYF.

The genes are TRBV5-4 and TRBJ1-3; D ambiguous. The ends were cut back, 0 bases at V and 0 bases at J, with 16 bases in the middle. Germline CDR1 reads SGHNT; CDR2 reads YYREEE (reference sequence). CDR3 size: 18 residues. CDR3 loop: CASSLGSRSPGSGNTIYF. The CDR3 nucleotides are TGTGCCAGCAGCTTGGGTTCTAGGTCCCCCGGCTCTGGAAACACCATATATTTT.

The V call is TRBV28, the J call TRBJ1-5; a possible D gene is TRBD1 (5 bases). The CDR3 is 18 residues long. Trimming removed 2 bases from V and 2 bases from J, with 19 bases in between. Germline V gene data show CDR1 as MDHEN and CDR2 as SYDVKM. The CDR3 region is CASSLKGQGGFGNQPQHF. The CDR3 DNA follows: TGTGCCAGCAGTTTAAAAGGCCAGGGAGGCTTTGGCAATCAGCCCCAGCATTTT.

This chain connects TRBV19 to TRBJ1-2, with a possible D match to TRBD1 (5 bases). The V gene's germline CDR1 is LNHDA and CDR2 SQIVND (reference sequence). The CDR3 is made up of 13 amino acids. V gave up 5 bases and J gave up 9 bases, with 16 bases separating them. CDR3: CASSLRQGRSYTF. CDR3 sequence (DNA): TGTGCCAGTAGTCTAAGGCAGGGTAGGAGCTACACCTTC.

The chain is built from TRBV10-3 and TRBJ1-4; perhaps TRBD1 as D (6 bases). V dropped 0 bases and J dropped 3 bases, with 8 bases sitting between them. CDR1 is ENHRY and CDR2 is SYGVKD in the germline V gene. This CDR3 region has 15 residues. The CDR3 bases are TGTGCCATCAGTGAGTCGGCAGGGGCTAATGAAAAACTGTTTTTT. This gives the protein CAISESAGANEKLFF.

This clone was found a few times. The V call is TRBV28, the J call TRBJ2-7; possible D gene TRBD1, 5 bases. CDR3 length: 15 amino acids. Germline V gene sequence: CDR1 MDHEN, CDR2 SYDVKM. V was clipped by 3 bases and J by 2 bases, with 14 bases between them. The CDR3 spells CASSFPQVLPYEQYF. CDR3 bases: TGTGCCAGCAGTTTCCCACAGGTACTTCCCTACGAGCAGTACTTC. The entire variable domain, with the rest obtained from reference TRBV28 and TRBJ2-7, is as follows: DVKVTQSSRYLVKRTGEKVFLECVQDMDHENMFWYRQDPGLGLRLIYFSYDVKMKEKGDIPEGYSVSREKKERFSLILESASTNQTSMYLCASSFPQVLPYEQYFGPGTRLTVT.

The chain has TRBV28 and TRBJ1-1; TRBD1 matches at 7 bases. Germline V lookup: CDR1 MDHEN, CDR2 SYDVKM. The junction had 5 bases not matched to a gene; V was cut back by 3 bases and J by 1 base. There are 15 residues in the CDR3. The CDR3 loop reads CASSFPGQTNTEAFF. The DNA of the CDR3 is TGTGCCAGCAGTTTTCCGGGACAGACGAACACTGAAGCTTTCTTT.

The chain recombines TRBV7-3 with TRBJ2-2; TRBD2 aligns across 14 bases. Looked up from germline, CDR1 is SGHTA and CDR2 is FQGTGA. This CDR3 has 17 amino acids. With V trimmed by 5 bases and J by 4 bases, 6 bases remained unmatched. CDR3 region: CASSPRGLAGGTGELFF. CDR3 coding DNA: TGTGCCAGCAGCCCCCGCGGACTAGCGGGGGGCACCGGGGAGCTGTTTTTT.

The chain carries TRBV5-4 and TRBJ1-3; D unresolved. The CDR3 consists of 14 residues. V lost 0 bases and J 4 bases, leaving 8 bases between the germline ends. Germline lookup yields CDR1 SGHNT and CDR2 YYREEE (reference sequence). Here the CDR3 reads CASSLEKNGNTIYF. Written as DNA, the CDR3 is TGTGCCAGCAGCTTGGAGAAGAACGGAAACACCATATATTTT.